The 29 T cell receptor beta chains in this list originate from one sample, sequenced in a study of blood T cell repertoires in COVID-19. Sequencing was performed with immunoSEQ multiplex PCR; in TCRdb, only in-frame clones are kept and a portion is missing. This repertoire shows 120,000 or so clones, 81% found once; its top ten account for 3.8%. Specimen: peripheral blood. The receptors shown here come from a woman aged 50 to 60 with acute or convalescent COVID-19.

The chain joins TRBV5-8 to TRBJ1-5; TRBD1 matches at 7 bases. Trimming at V came to 5 bases and at J to 5 bases, leaving 7 bases not matched to a gene. Germline V gives CDR1 SGHTS, CDR2 YDEGEE. The CDR3 sequence is 14 residues long. CDR3 in amino acids: CASSRDRAYQPQHF. In nucleotides, the CDR3 is TGTGCCAGCAGTAGAGACAGGGCGTATCAGCCCCAGCATTTT.

The chain employs TRBV5-4 and TRBJ1-4; TRBD1 matches at 9 bases. After removal of 3 bases from V and 2 bases from J, the junction contained 8 bases not matched to a gene. The CDR3 covers 17 residues. Per germline, CDR1 SGHNT and CDR2 YYREEE (reference sequence). For the CDR3, the DNA is TGTGCCAGCAGCTCGGGACAGGGTGATTGGACTAATGAAAAACTGTTTTTT. Its protein product is CASSSGQGDWTNEKLFF.

The chain couples TRBV24-1 to TRBJ2-7; TRBD1 matches at 8 bases. Germline V gene lookup returns CDR1 KGHDR and CDR2 SFDVKD. V dropped 3 bases and J dropped 1; count of bases not matched to a gene: 7. The CDR3 is 16 amino acids. The CDR3 sequence is CATSDPRTGKSYEQYF. In nucleotides, the CDR3 is TGTGCCACCAGTGATCCAAGGACAGGGAAATCCTACGAGCAGTACTTC.

The rearrangement links TRBV27 to TRBJ2-2; 9 bases are shared with TRBD2. V trimming: 7 bases; J trimming: 5 bases; junction bases outside the gene matches: 5. CDR1 and CDR2 (germline): MNHEY, SMNVEV (reference sequence). This CDR3 has 14 amino acids. The CDR3 reads CASKGLAKTGELFF. CDR3 in DNA: TGTGCCAGCAAGGGACTAGCTAAAACCGGGGAGCTGTTTTTT.

This chain connects TRBV9 to TRBJ1-1; 8 bases match TRBD1. Per the germline V gene, CDR1 is SGDLS and CDR2 is YYNGEE. This CDR3 contains 15 residues. With V trimmed by 3 bases and J by 2 bases, 6 bases remained unmatched. The CDR3: CASSDGTGKNTEAFF. Here the CDR3 DNA reads TGTGCCAGCAGCGACGGGACAGGAAAAAACACTGAAGCTTTCTTT.

This chain uses TRBV3-1 (or the pseudogene TRBV3-2) with TRBJ2-3; D is uncertain. This CDR3 has 13 amino acids. The V gene's germline CDR1 is LGHDT and CDR2 YNNKEL (reference sequence). Trimming removed 2 bases at V and 4 bases at J, with 7 bases between. DNA of the CDR3: TGTGCCAGCAGCCAATCAATCCCAGATACGCAGTATTTT. Protein product: CASSQSIPDTQYF.

The chain couples TRBV25-1 to TRBJ2-7, with TRBD1 matching over 9 bases. Germline V CDR1 and CDR2: MGHDK, SYGVNS. There are 13 residues in the CDR3. The J segment lost 3 bases and the V segment lost 10 bases, leaving 7 bases of the junction unmatched. The CDR3 DNA reads as TGTGCCAACGCTTGGGACAGGGACTACGAGCAGTACTTC. Translating gives CANAWDRDYEQYF.

The rearrangement links TRBV3-1 (or the pseudogene TRBV3-2) to TRBJ1-5; D might be TRBD1 (6 bases). The germline gives CDR1 LGHDT, CDR2 YNNKEL (reference sequence). CDR3 length: 18 residues. The ends were cut back, 0 bases at V and 0 bases at J, with 15 bases in the middle. CDR3 protein: CASSQDKYRANSNQPQHF. In DNA, the CDR3 is TGTGCCAGCAGCCAAGATAAATACAGGGCTAATAGCAATCAGCCCCAGCATTTT.

This clone was seen a single time. The V gene is TRBV4-1, the J gene TRBJ2-1; 13 bases are a match to TRBD2. Germline CDR1 is MGHRA and CDR2 is YSYEKL. The CDR3 is 15 amino acids. V shed 3 bases and J 8 bases; nucleotides not matched to a gene: 4. CDR3 in amino acids: CASSHGLAGVYEQFF. In nucleotides, the CDR3 is TGCGCCAGCAGCCACGGACTAGCGGGAGTCTATGAGCAGTTCTTC.

This clone was observed a few times. The J gene is TRBJ1-3, the V gene TRBV19, with 9 positions matching TRBD1. J was trimmed by 3 bases and V by 5 bases; bases with no gene match: 8. CDR1 is LNHDA, CDR2 SQIVND, per germline (reference sequence). The CDR3 is made up of 16 amino acids. The CDR3 region is CASSATGTGIGNTIYF. CDR3 nucleotides: TGTGCCAGTAGTGCCACCGGGACAGGGATTGGAAACACCATATATTTT.

This clone was recorded once. The chain links TRBV7-8 to TRBJ1-2, with TRBD1 identical over 8 bases. The V gene end was trimmed by 0 bases and the J gene end by 8 bases; junction bases not matched to a gene: 5. Germline CDR1 and CDR2: SGHVS and FQNEAQ. The CDR3 extends over 14 amino acids. Here the CDR3 DNA reads TGTGCCAGCAGCTTAGCGAGTGGACAGGGAGGCTACACCTTC. It codes for CASSLASGQGGYTF.

V usage is TRBV24-1 and J usage is TRBJ2-1; 7 positions match TRBD2. CDR3 length: 18 amino acids. V was pared by 5 bases and J by 4 bases, with 16 bases of the junction left unmatched. The V gene's germline CDR1 is KGHDR and CDR2 SFDVKD. CDR3 bases: TGTGCCACCAGTGGTATAGGACAACTAGCGTTCTCGTACAATGAGCAGTTCTTC. Residues: CATSGIGQLAFSYNEQFF.

This chain joins TRBV2 and TRBJ1-6, with a weak D call TRBD1 (5 bases). The CDR3 is 14 residues long. V shed 7 bases and J shed 7 bases, with 14 bases lying between them. Germline V gene sequence: CDR1 SNHLY, CDR2 FYNNEI. The CDR3 loop reads CASTPSGGNSPLHF. The DNA of the CDR3 is TGTGCCAGCACTCCCTCGGGGGGAAATTCACCCCTCCACTTT.

The rearrangement uses TRBV27 and TRBJ1-6; 7 positions match TRBD1. CDR1 is MNHEY, CDR2 SMNVEV, per germline (reference sequence). The J segment lost 7 bases and the V segment lost 0 bases, leaving 6 bases of the junction unmatched. The CDR3 spans 16 residues. The CDR3 bases are TGTGCCAGCAGTTTATCGATGTCAGGGGGGAATTCACCCCTCCACTTT. Its translation: CASSLSMSGGNSPLHF.

V gene TRBV5-8 combines with J gene TRBJ2-1; 9 bases align to TRBD2. The CDR3 length is 19 residues. The V gene end was trimmed by 5 bases and the J gene end by 0 bases; junction bases not matched to a gene: 15. Germline-derived CDR1 and CDR2 are SGHTS and YDEGEE. CDR3 DNA sequence: TGTGCCAGCAGTCAAGTCGTACTAGCGGGCTCGAGCTCCTACAATGAGCAGTTCTTC. The encoded protein is CASSQVVLAGSSSYNEQFF.

J is TRBJ2-1 and V is TRBV6-5; 9 bases are a match to TRBD2. Trimming cost V 6 bases and J 5 bases; bases outside gene matches: 8. The CDR3 covers 15 residues. Germline loops: CDR1 MNHEY, CDR2 SVGAGI. DNA for the CDR3: TGTGCCAGCAGCGTTCTAGCGGGGACCAACAATGAGCAGTTCTTC. Encoded protein: CASSVLAGTNNEQFF.

The rearrangement joins TRBV7-9 to TRBJ1-6, with no clear D. CDR1 and CDR2 (germline): SEHNR, FQNEAQ (reference sequence). CDR3 size: 14 residues. V lost 0 bases and J lost 6, with 6 bases in between. CDR3 in amino acids: CASSLAQFNSPLHF. The CDR3, as DNA: TGTGCCAGCAGCTTAGCCCAGTTTAATTCACCCCTCCACTTT.

This chain uses TRBV2 with TRBJ2-2; no clear D gene. The CDR3 is made up of 15 amino acids. The V gene's germline CDR1 is SNHLY and CDR2 FYNNEI. V shed 7 bases and J shed 2 bases, with 14 bases lying between them. CDR3 protein: CASTLDTINTGELFF. CDR3 nucleotides: TGTGCCAGCACCCTTGACACCATTAACACCGGGGAGCTGTTTTTT.

The chain joins TRBV7-9 to TRBJ1-2; D may be TRBD1 (5 bases). CDR1 and CDR2 from the germline V gene are SEHNR and FQNEAQ (reference sequence). Trimming stripped 10 bases from V and 7 bases from J, with 10 bases between. The length of the CDR3 is 10 residues. The CDR3 bases are TGTGCCACCGGGGGGGTTGGCTACACCTTC. Translated, it gives CATGGVGYTF.

The chain has TRBV5-1 and TRBJ1-1; D ambiguous. The CDR3 length is 15 residues. V lost 0 bases to trimming and J lost 1 base, with 10 bases between them. The V gene's germline CDR1 is SGHRS and CDR2 YFSETQ. CDR3 amino acids: CASSLASVQNTEAFF. CDR3 in DNA: TGCGCCAGCAGCTTGGCAAGCGTCCAGAACACTGAAGCTTTCTTT.

The chain has TRBV27 and TRBJ2-2; 10 nucleotides align to TRBD2. Germline lookup yields CDR1 MNHEY and CDR2 SMNVEV (reference sequence). The ends lost 6 bases at V and 13 bases at J; junction bases unmatched: 8. This CDR3 is built from 13 residues. The CDR3 nucleotides read TGTGCCAGCAGAGGACTAGCGGATCGCGGGCTGTTTTTT. Its protein is CASRGLADRGLFF.

This chain joins TRBV2 and TRBJ1-1, with TRBD1 matching 7 bases. Germline CDR1 SNHLY, CDR2 FYNNEI. The trim removed 10 bases at V and 1 base at J, leaving 6 bases unmatched. CDR3 length: 13 amino acids. CDR3: CATKGQRNTEAFF. The CDR3 DNA follows: TGTGCCACCAAGGGACAGAGGAACACTGAAGCTTTCTTT.

The gene calls are TRBV28 and TRBJ2-1; 7 bases map to TRBD2. The V segment lost 7 bases and the J segment 0 bases; nucleotides outside the gene matches: 6. This CDR3 region has 15 residues. Germline V gives CDR1 MDHEN, CDR2 SYDVKM. The CDR3 sequence: CASILGGSSYNEQFF. CDR3 coding DNA: TGTGCCAGCATCCTCGGCGGGAGCTCCTACAATGAGCAGTTCTTC.

The chain has TRBV4-1 and TRBJ1-5; TRBD1 aligns across 9 bases. The trim removed 0 bases at V and 6 bases at J, leaving 12 bases unmatched. The germline V gene has CDR1 MGHRA and CDR2 YSYEKL. CDR3 length equals 18 residues. The CDR3 sequence is CASSQDGGDREGVQPQHF. The CDR3 DNA is TGCGCCAGCAGCCAAGATGGCGGGGACAGGGAGGGCGTTCAGCCCCAGCATTTT.

V gene TRBV28 combines with J gene TRBJ1-6; D gene unclear. The CDR3 spans 13 residues. V lost 2 bases, J lost 10 bases, and 9 bases lay in between. Germline V lookup: CDR1 MDHEN, CDR2 SYDVKM. The CDR3 loop is CASSLGIPSPLHF. The CDR3 coding sequence is TGTGCCAGCAGTTTAGGCATCCCCTCACCCCTCCACTTT.

There are a few counts of this clone. The chain recombines TRBV3-1 (or the pseudogene TRBV3-2) with TRBJ1-6; 10 bases fit TRBD1. The CDR3 is made up of 14 amino acids. V gave up 5 bases and J gave up 19 bases; unmatched junction bases: 14. From germline, CDR1 is LGHDT and CDR2 YNNKEL (reference sequence). The CDR3 bases are TGTGCCAGCAGCTCACCCCACCGGGACAGGGGACTTCACTTT. Translating it yields CASSSPHRDRGLHF.

Points on this clone: A read error may account for a junction end that differs from germline. V and J are TRBV7-7 and TRBJ2-1, with a tentative D call TRBD2 (6 bases). The length of the CDR3 is 15 residues. Germline lookup yields CDR1 SSHAT and CDR2 FNYEAQ (reference sequence). The CDR3 loop is CASSLSLARTNEQFF. The DNA of the CDR3 is TGTGCTAGCAGCTTGAGTCTAGCGAGGACCAATGAGCAGTTCTTC.

The genes are TRBV7-9 and TRBJ1-1; possibly TRBD1 for D (5 bases). Germline V lookup: CDR1 SEHNR, CDR2 FQNEAQ (reference sequence). The V end lost 7 bases, the J end lost 5 bases, and 17 bases lay between the germline ends. The CDR3 covers 14 residues. The CDR3 region is CASTTGPRRTEAFF. DNA of the CDR3: TGTGCCAGCACTACAGGTCCCCGGCGGACTGAAGCTTTCTTT.

The sample holds one count of this clone. V usage is TRBV10-2 and J usage is TRBJ1-3; 9 nucleotides align to TRBD1. In germline, CDR1 is WSHSY, CDR2 SAAADI. Unmatched junction bases numbered 2, after V lost 5 bases and J lost 0 bases. This CDR3 spans 15 amino acids. CDR3 in DNA: TGCGCCAGCAGTCGGACAGGGGACTCTGGAAACACCATATATTTT. Amino acids: CASSRTGDSGNTIYF.